Presented here are 25 T cell receptor beta chains from one specimen sequenced in a study of T cells in Graves' hyperthyroidism and ophthalmopathy. The TCR beta CDR3 regions underwent amplification using RNA transcripts as the source. The HTBI set primed first-round TCR CDR3 RT-PCR. TCRdb ran MiXCR on the multiplex PCR reads and lists one entry per CDR3 protein. The data show 550,000 to 800,000 distinct CDR3 sequences, with over 15% seen just once and under 10% held by the top ten. What was sequenced was blood. The receptors derive from a man between 18 and 29 years old with Graves' hyperthyroidism.

This clonotype was counted at least ten times. This rearrangement joins TRBV30 to TRBJ1-1, with no clear D. This CDR3 has 12 amino acids. Trimming left V 1 base short and J 0 bases short, with 3 bases between. Germline-derived CDR1 and CDR2 are GTSNPN and SVGIG (reference sequence). CDR3 loop: CAWSGLNTEAFF. CDR3 DNA sequence: TGTGCCTGGAGTGGGCTGAACACTGAAGCTTTCTTT.

There are a few counts of this clonotype. V and J are TRBV27 and TRBJ2-3, with D possibly being TRBD2 (6 bases). Germline loops: CDR1 MNHEY, CDR2 SMNVEV (reference sequence). V shed 8 bases and J shed 4 bases, with 10 bases lying between them. The CDR3 extends over 12 amino acids. DNA for the CDR3: TGTGCCAGCGCGGGAATGGCAGATACGCAGTATTTT. This codes for CASAGMADTQYF.

Many counts were recorded for this clonotype. The J gene is TRBJ2-7, the V gene TRBV12-5; TRBD2 matches 7 bases. Germline CDR1 and CDR2: LGHNT and FRNRAP. The length of the CDR3 is 15 residues. The V and J ends lost 3 bases and 7 bases, in that order; junction bases with no gene match: 12. CDR3 protein: CASGFQSLGGGEQYF. The CDR3 nucleotides are TGTGCTAGTGGTTTTCAGTCACTCGGCGGGGGTGAGCAGTACTTC.

This clonotype was seen at least ten times. The rearrangement links TRBV28 to TRBJ2-3; tentatively, D is TRBD2 (5 bases). Germline-derived CDR1 and CDR2 are MDHEN and SYDVKM. The germline V and J ends were trimmed by 5 bases and 9 bases, with 12 bases remaining between them. CDR3 length: 12 residues. As DNA, the CDR3 is TGTGCCAGCAGTGCCTCGAGGGTGACGCAGTATTTT. Protein sequence: CASSASRVTQYF.

The CDR3 DNA is TGTGCCAGCAGCTTACGTGGGGCCCCCTACGAGCAGTACTTC. Protein product: CASSLRGAPYEQYF. This chain connects TRBV7-2 to TRBJ2-7; tentatively, D is TRBD1 (5 bases). Germline CDR1 SGHTA, CDR2 FQGNSA. The CDR3 spans 14 residues. V was clipped by 2 bases and J by 2 bases, with 10 bases between them.

A word on this clonotype: The missing conserved phenylalanine or tryptophan at the end of this CDR3 makes a read error likely. The V call is TRBV18, the J call TRBJ2-1; the D is unclear. Germline V gene sequence: CDR1 KGHSH, CDR2 LQKENI. The CDR3 loop spans 12 amino acids. Trimming took 3 bases from V and 6 from J, leaving 6 bases between them. CDR3 region: CASSPRSNEQFI. As DNA, the CDR3 is TGTGCCAGCTCACCCCGGAGCAATGAGCAGTTCATC.

The CDR3 nucleotides are TGCGCCAGCAGCCAGGCCTTCTCTCCGGGAGGCTACACCTTC. It encodes CASSQAFSPGGYTF. This chain uses TRBV5-1 with TRBJ1-2; D unresolved. CDR1 is SGHRS, CDR2 YFSETQ, per germline. The V end was cut by 4 bases, the J end by 8 bases, with 18 bases between. This CDR3 region has 14 residues.

Of note for this clonotype: This could be a read error, since a much larger clone is one nucleotide away. J is TRBJ2-1 and V is TRBV6-1; D ambiguous. V gave up 6 bases and J gave up 10 bases, with 16 bases separating them. The germline gives CDR1 MNHNS, CDR2 SASEGT. The CDR3 extends over 13 amino acids. The CDR3: CASRDPFSYEQFF. CDR3 sequence (DNA): TGTGCCAGCAGGGACCCATTCTCCTACGAGCAGTTCTTC.

This clonotype came up a few times. J is TRBJ1-2 and V is TRBV20-1; TRBD1 matches 9 bases. CDR1 is DFQATT and CDR2 is SNEGSKA in the germline V gene (reference sequence). Germline trimming cut 4 bases from V and 3 bases from J; bases unmatched to any gene: 3. The CDR3 runs 13 residues. The CDR3 nucleotides are TGCAGTGCTAAGACAGGGGGGTACTATGGCTACACCTTC. Protein product: CSAKTGGYYGYTF.

This clonotype was counted at least ten times. The V call is TRBV7-2, the J call TRBJ2-2; D not certain. The V and J ends lost 1 base and 4 bases respectively, with 4 bases between them. Germline V CDR1 and CDR2: SGHTA, FQGNSA. This CDR3 region has 13 residues. CDR3 nucleotides: TGTGCCAGCAGCTTAGGGGCCACCGGGGAGCTGTTTTTT. This encodes CASSLGATGELFF.

At least ten counts were recorded for this clonotype. This rearrangement joins TRBV28 to TRBJ2-1; no firm D call. Germline CDR1 MDHEN, CDR2 SYDVKM. The CDR3 totals 14 residues. V was trimmed by 1 base and J by 9 bases, leaving 13 bases between them. The chain's CDR3 is CASSLSLSWSEQFF. The CDR3, as DNA: TGTGCCAGCAGTTTATCGCTCTCTTGGAGTGAGCAGTTCTTC.

This clonotype was picked up a small number of times. This chain uses TRBV10-3 with TRBJ1-2; no definite D call. This CDR3 contains 13 residues. V lost 3 bases to trimming and J lost 4 bases, with 9 bases between them. Germline V gene data show CDR1 as ENHRY and CDR2 as SYGVKD. CDR3 protein: CAISDGSSYGYTF. CDR3 nucleotides: TGTGCCATCAGTGACGGCAGTTCCTATGGCTACACCTTC.

The CDR3 DNA sequence: TGTGCCAGCTCTTCTGCGGTCCGGGAGGGCTACACCTTC. This translates into CASSSAVREGYTF. The rearrangement links TRBV28 to TRBJ1-2; no clear D gene. Trimming took off 8 bases at V and 8 bases at J, with 18 bases between the two ends. Germline CDR1 and CDR2: MDHEN and SYDVKM. The CDR3 is 13 residues long.

This chain connects TRBV2 to TRBJ2-3; 7 nucleotides match TRBD2. The length of the CDR3 is 15 residues. CDR1 is SNHLY and CDR2 is FYNNEI in the germline V gene. V trimming: 8 bases; J trimming: 5 bases; junction bases outside the gene matches: 13. The CDR3 nucleotides read TGTGCCAGCGGGAAGTTTGCGGGAGTGGTAGATACGCAGTATTTT. This gives the protein CASGKFAGVVDTQYF. The whole variable domain, filled in from reference TRBV2 and TRBJ2-3, reads EPEVTQTPSHQVTQMGQEVILRCVPISNHLYFYWYRQILGQKVEFLVSFYNNEISEKSEIFDDQFSVERPDGSNFTLKIRSTKLEDSAMYFCASGKFAGVVDTQYFGPGTRLTVL.

At least ten counts were recorded for this clonotype. The chain carries TRBV27 and TRBJ2-1; possible D gene TRBD2, 7 bases. Germline CDR1 MNHEY, CDR2 SMNVEV (reference sequence). The CDR3 is 18 residues long. V was cut by 3 bases and J by 0 bases, with 18 bases left in between. This CDR3 reads CASSFEPGAGASYNEQFF. The CDR3 DNA sequence: TGTGCCAGCAGTTTTGAGCCGGGGGCGGGAGCCTCCTACAATGAGCAGTTCTTC.

In this sample, this clonotype turned up a few times. The CDR3 loop reads CSAATGSNQPQHF. Written as DNA, the CDR3 is TGCAGTGCTGCGACAGGGAGCAATCAGCCCCAGCATTTT. The V and J genes are TRBV20-1 and TRBJ1-5, with 7 positions matching TRBD1. From germline, CDR1 is DFQATT and CDR2 SNEGSKA (reference sequence). Trimming removed 5 bases from V and 1 base from J; junction bases left unmatched: 2. The CDR3 consists of 13 residues.

This rearrangement joins TRBV20-1 to TRBJ2-1, with 9 nucleotides matching TRBD2. The V and J ends lost 6 bases and 9 bases, in that order; junction bases with no gene match: 21. The CDR3 spans 17 residues. Looked up from germline, CDR1 is DFQATT and CDR2 is SNEGSKA (reference sequence). The CDR3 loop is CSAPTSGAAKAGSEQFF. The DNA of the CDR3 is TGCAGTGCCCCGACTAGCGGAGCGGCCAAGGCGGGGAGTGAGCAGTTCTTC.

The chain joins TRBV19 to TRBJ2-2, with 16 bases that match TRBD2. The CDR3 runs 18 residues. J gave up 6 bases and V 8 bases, and 12 bases lay outside the gene matches. CDR1 and CDR2 from the germline V gene are LNHDA and SQIVND (reference sequence). This chain's CDR3 is CASQYHPGLAGGPGELFF. In nucleotides, the CDR3 is TGTGCCAGTCAATATCACCCGGGACTAGCGGGAGGGCCCGGGGAGCTGTTTTTT.

This clonotype showed up many times. CDR3: CSARDLGAGSLTDTQYF. CDR3 DNA sequence: TGCAGTGCTAGAGATCTGGGTGCGGGATCCCTCACAGATACGCAGTATTTT. The gene calls are TRBV20-1 and TRBJ2-3; possible D gene TRBD2, 6 bases. The germline V gene has CDR1 DFQATT and CDR2 SNEGSKA (reference sequence). The CDR3 loop spans 17 amino acids. Trimming stripped 0 bases from V and 2 bases from J, with 18 bases between.

This clonotype has only a few counts. The chain combines TRBV28 with TRBJ2-7; 10 nucleotides align to TRBD2. The CDR3 totals 14 residues. Trimming removed 7 bases from V and 3 bases from J; junction bases left unmatched: 6. Germline V lookup: CDR1 MDHEN, CDR2 SYDVKM. The CDR3 DNA is TGTGCCAGCACACCGCCTAGCGGGAGCTACGAGCAGTACTTC. Protein product: CASTPPSGSYEQYF.

This clonotype was counted ten times or more. A junction boundary mismatches the germline segment, possibly from a read error. V and J are TRBV5-1 and TRBJ2-6; D remains ambiguous. Germline CDR1 and CDR2: SGHRS and YFSETQ. The CDR3 is 15 amino acids. The CDR3 is CASSPGPSGANVLTF. Here the CDR3 DNA reads TGTGCCAGCAGTCCCGGGCCTTCTGGGGCCAACGTCCTGACTTTC.

The table lists this clonotype with a few counts. The chain carries TRBV12-3 or TRBV12-4 and TRBJ2-3, with 12 bases lining up with TRBD2. The CDR3 loop spans 15 amino acids. The ends lost 6 bases at V and 5 bases at J; junction bases unmatched: 6. CDR3 sequence: CASSPTSGSKDTQYF. The CDR3 DNA is TGTGCCAGCAGCCCGACTAGCGGGAGTAAAGATACGCAGTATTTT.

The sample holds many counts of this clonotype. The J gene is TRBJ2-7, the V gene TRBV28, with a possible D match to TRBD1 (5 bases). The CDR3 covers 14 residues. Germline lookup yields CDR1 MDHEN and CDR2 SYDVKM. V was clipped by 3 bases and J by 2 bases, with 11 bases between them. CDR3 loop: CASSFSDRPYEQYF. The CDR3 DNA sequence: TGTGCCAGCAGTTTCTCAGACAGACCCTACGAGCAGTACTTC.

Written as DNA, the CDR3 is TGTGCCAGCACCGACGGACAGAACTATAATTCACCCCTCCACTTT. As protein: CASTDGQNYNSPLHF. This chain connects TRBV12-3 or TRBV12-4 to TRBJ1-6, with a possible D match to TRBD1 (6 bases). The germline V and J ends were trimmed by 7 bases and 3 bases, with 13 bases remaining between them. CDR3 length equals 15 residues.

This clonotype was seen at least ten times. The chain has TRBV11-2 and TRBJ2-7, with 16 bases lining up with TRBD2. The CDR3 runs to 17 residues. Germline lookup yields CDR1 SGHAT and CDR2 FQNNGV. The J segment lost 0 bases and the V segment lost 5 bases, leaving 4 bases of the junction unmatched. The CDR3 DNA is TGTGCCAGCAGCGGGGGGACTAGCGGGAGGGACTCCTACGAGCAGTACTTC. Its protein product is CASSGGTSGRDSYEQYF.